Listed here is a single T cell receptor beta chain. Its antigen is still unknown. The input lacks base qualities; no much larger clone sits a single base away. Patients with autoimmune disease history or receiving systemic immunosuppression were excluded from the trial. In every dose cohort, peripheral blood was drawn for TCR sequencing at baseline, cycle 4 day 1, and cycle 7 day 1. The samples were drawn from a first-in-human, open-label, multicenter phase I dose-escalation trial of ivuxolimab. Adults with locally advanced or metastatic melanoma, renal cell, hepatocellular, or head and neck squamous cell carcinoma were enrolled in the trial. Before TCR sequencing, CD4+ and CD8+ T cells were separately sorted from peripheral blood. The data originate from a study of OX40 agonist ivuxolimab in advanced cancers. About the investigation overall: Ivuxolimab was a fully human IgG2 agonistic monoclonal antibody targeting the costimulatory receptor OX40 (CD134). Intravenous ivuxolimab was administered to patients every 2 weeks at six dose levels: 0.01, 0.1, 0.3, 1.5, 3 and 10 mg/kg. Of the approximately 50 dose-escalation patients, hepatocellular carcinoma was present in about 20, melanoma in about 15, renal cell carcinoma in 9 and head and neck cancer in 9. A male proportion of roughly 80% and a mean age of 60 years, ranging from about 20 to 79, were recorded for the dose-escalation cohort. Patients were allowed to have had prior anti-PD-1, anti-PD-L1 or anti-CTLA-4 therapy, and about 40% of the dose-escalation patients had been treated with checkpoint inhibitors. Three dose-escalation patients achieved partial responses, one with hepatocellular carcinoma and two with cutaneous melanoma. The point of sequencing TCRbeta in the periphery was to test whether ivuxolimab changed TCR sequence diversity and drove clonal T-cell expansion. The paper covers the monotherapy dose-escalation part of the phase I ivuxolimab trial, which included N = 52 patients.

The CDR3 runs 13 residues from the cysteine to the phenylalanine. The retained sequence is limited to the CDR3, 39 bases, with the frame set at the first base. V is reduced by 1 base and J by 2 bases, leaving a spacing of 5 bases between them. For CDR1 and CDR2, the germline V gene lists SGHTA and FQGNSA. Summary of the overall study and its limitations: In the 0.1-3.0 mg/kg groups, partial responders had among the lowest normalized peripheral clonal expansion, particularly in CD8+ T cells. Low levels of normalized T-cell clonal expansion were also seen in some nonresponding patients. After ivuxolimab, expanded clones were on average more numerous among CD8+ T cells than among CD4+ T cells. Antigen specificity was not determined for the clonally expanded peripheral T cells. Clonal expansion of both CD4+ and CD8+ blood T cells was observed from baseline to week 6 at doses 0.1 to 3.0 mg/kg.

For sequencing of the TCRbeta CDR3 region, genomic DNA was extracted from the sorted cells. TCRbeta CDR3 regions were sequenced using the immunoSEQ Assay. TCRdb retrieved this table from immuneACCESS and kept in-frame rearrangements only. Not all clones are present; in checked studies, unresolved V genes account for under half, and no reason is known for the remainder. For this sample the table gives about 96,000 clones, of which roughly 88% were detected only once. Around 1.6% of the sample comes from the top ten. The material was CD4+ or CD8+ T cells sorted from blood, obtained in a trial of the OX40 agonist ivuxolimab. This TCR derives from an adult with an advanced solid tumor such as melanoma, head and neck, liver or kidney cancer. The chain uses TRBV7-2 and TRBJ1-1; no D gene call is confident. The sequenced DNA is TGTGCCAGCAGCTTAGAGGGTAACACTGAAGCTTTCTTT. This is translated as CASSLEGNTEAFF.